This T cell receptor beta chain was observed in a study of shared clonotypes between healthy human individuals. Points from the study as a whole: A limitation of the genetic and exposure-history diversity represented arose from few donors.

V was trimmed by 0 bases and J by 1 base, leaving 7 bases between them. Germline V gene data show CDR1 as SGHRS and CDR2 as YFSETQ. This CDR3 spans 15 amino acids. Original processing notes: ImmunoSEQ supplied junction-only sequences lacking quality scores, so filtering was different. Assay: immunoSEQ multiplex PCR; the TCRdb copy retains only in-frame clones and omits some. V and J calls plus clone size are reproduced from that table; the DNA served to infer D and trimming. The table records 1.6 million or so clones, roughly 96% of them present only once. Points on this clone: What it recognizes is unknown.

In the CD4+ fraction, cells were divided into CD45RA+ naive and CD45RA-negative memory subsets. The chain carries TRBV5-1 and TRBJ2-2; no clear D gene. Sequencing was performed on naive CD4+ T cells sorted from blood. Subset denoted: CD45RA+ positively selected. This TCR came from a man aged 25 to 40 in good health. CDR3: CASSLDLMNTGELFF. The CDR3 region has the DNA TGCGCCAGCAGCTTGGACCTGATGAACACCGGGGAGCTGTTTTTT.